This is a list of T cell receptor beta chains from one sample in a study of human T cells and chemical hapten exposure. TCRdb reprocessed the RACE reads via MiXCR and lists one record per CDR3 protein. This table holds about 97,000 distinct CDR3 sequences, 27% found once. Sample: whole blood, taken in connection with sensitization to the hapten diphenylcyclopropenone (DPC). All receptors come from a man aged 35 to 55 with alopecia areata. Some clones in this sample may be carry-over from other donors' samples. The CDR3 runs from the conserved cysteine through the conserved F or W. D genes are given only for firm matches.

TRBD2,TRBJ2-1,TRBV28,CASSLIAGDHEQFF
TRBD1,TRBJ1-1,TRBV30,CALGGQGYLTEAFF
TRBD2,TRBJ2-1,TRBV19,CASSIWTSGSNEQFF
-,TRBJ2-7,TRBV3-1,CASSQVTREQYF
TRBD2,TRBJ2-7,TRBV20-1,CSARSLAGVGYEQYF
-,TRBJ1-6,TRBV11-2,CASSLPGGVNAQRNSPLHF
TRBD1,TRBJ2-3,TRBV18,CASSPQGQCTDTQYF
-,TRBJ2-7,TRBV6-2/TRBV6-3,CASSPLGVYEQYF
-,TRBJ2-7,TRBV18,CASSGLSGNEQYF
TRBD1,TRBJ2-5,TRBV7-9,CASSMTGKETQYF
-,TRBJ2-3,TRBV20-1,CSASRADTQYF
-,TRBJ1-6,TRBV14,CASSQDARWGSPLHF
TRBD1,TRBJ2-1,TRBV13,CASSGQDNEQFF
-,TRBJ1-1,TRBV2,CASAKGMNTEAFF
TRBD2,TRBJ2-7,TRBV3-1,CASSQRASGMSYEQYF
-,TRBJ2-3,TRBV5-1,CASSFSGSCADTQYF
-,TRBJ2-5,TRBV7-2,CASSFGQGPLQETQYF
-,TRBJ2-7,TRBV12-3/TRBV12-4,CASSYGPSGEQYF
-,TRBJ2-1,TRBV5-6,CASSTGRETYNEQFF
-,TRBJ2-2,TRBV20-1,CSARDQSTGELFF
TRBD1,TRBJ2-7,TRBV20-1,CSARQTLTGGHEQYF
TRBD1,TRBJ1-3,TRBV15,CATSRVRRGRAGNTIYF
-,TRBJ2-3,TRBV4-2,CASSQDPAGSGTDTQYF
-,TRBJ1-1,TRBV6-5,CASSYGEVRVGTEAFF
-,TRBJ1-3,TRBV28,CASSLSTLKQNLGNTIYF
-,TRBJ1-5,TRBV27,CASSPGYEPQHF
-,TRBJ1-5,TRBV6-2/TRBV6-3,CASSLGYSNQPQHF
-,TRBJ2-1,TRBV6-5,CASSSWVAESYIEQFF
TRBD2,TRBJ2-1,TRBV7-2,CASSWGLAGEGEQFF
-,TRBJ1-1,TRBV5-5,CASSLLQSNTEAFF
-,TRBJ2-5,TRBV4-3,CASSQDFGGETQYF
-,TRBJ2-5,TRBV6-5,CASSYSGLETQYF
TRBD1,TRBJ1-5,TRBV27,CASSSQGARQPQHF
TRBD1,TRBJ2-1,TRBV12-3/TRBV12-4,CASSKGQGAGVGNEQFF
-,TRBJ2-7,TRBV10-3,CAISGGGAAYEQYF
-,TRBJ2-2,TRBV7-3,CATTGHLNTGELFF
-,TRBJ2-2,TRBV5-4,CASSSPRGGVEAGELFF
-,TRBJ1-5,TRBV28,CASSLGGAGQYQPQHF
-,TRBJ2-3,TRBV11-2,CASSLPMGGRNTQYF
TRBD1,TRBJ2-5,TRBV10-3,CAISEGQGAFETQYF
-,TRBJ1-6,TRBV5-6,CASSRLDGPSPLHF
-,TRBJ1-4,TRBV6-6,CASSYSPVRGEKLFF
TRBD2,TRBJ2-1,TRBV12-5,CASALGLAGSYNEQFF
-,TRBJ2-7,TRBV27,CASSPTPDRLGWDEQYF
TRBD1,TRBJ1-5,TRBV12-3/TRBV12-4,CASSSQTGTGSLAQPQHF
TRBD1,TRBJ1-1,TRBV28,CASSWGQGVATEAFF
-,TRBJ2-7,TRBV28,CASSLWGNEQYF
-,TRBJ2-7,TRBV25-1,CASSRQESSYEQYF
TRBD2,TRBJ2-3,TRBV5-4,CASSPAGLAGGTDTQYF
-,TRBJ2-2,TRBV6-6,CASSYSQGTNTGELFF
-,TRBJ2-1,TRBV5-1,CASSPGGTWEQFF
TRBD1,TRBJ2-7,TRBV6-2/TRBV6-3,CASKRQGPTYEQYF
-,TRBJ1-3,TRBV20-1,CSASQGEPGNTIYF
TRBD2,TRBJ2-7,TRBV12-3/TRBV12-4,CASTVGAGGFYEQYF
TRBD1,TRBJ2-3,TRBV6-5,CATSMGTGTDTQYF
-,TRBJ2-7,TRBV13,CASSHISYEQYF
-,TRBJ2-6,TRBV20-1,CSARDLLDGANVLTF
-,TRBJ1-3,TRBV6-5,CASSPWDPRAGNTIYF
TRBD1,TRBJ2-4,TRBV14,CASSQVGQGMDKNIQYF
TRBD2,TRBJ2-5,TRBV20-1,CSARPSGRVEETQYF